Ten or more counts support the clone carrying this T cell receptor (beta chain). Every TCR cDNA molecule carried a tag that served as a unique molecular identifier. TCRdb called the 5' RACE reads again in MiXCR, with one record for every CDR3 protein. The sample contains some 55,000 distinct CDR3 sequences, roughly 5.9% of which appear only once. The ends lost 6 bases at V and 3 bases at J; junction bases unmatched: 2. Germline assignment: CDR1 SGDLS and CDR2 YYNGEE. This CDR3 is 14 amino acids long. The data derive from a study of spatial heterogeneity in lung cancer. Time point noted: sample taken at primary tumor resection. There were roughly 72 donors, all of them untreated patients with early-stage non-small cell lung cancer.

This sequence originates from a female donor with early-stage non-small cell lung cancer. Sequenced here: PBMCs, sampled at surgery. The chain employs TRBV9 and TRBJ2-3; TRBD2 matches 12 bases. DNA for the CDR3: TGTGCCAGCAACCTAGCGGGGGGGACAGATACGCAGTATTTT. Translation: CASNLAGGTDTQYF.